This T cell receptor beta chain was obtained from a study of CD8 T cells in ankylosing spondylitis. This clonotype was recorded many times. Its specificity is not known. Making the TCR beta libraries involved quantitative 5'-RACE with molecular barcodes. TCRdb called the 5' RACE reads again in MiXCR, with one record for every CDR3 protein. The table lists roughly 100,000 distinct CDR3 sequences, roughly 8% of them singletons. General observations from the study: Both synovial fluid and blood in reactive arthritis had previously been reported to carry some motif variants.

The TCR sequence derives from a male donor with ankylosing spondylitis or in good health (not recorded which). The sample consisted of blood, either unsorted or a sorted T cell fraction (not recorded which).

CDR3 nucleotides: TGTGCCAGTAGTTTGACGACAGAGACCTACGAGCAGTACTTC. Protein: CASSLTTETYEQYF. The chain carries TRBV19 and TRBJ2-7; tentative D call: TRBD1 (5 bases). The germline gives CDR1 LNHDA, CDR2 SQIVND (reference sequence). The CDR3 loop spans 14 amino acids. The V end was cut by 5 bases, the J end by 2 bases, with 13 bases between.